This T cell receptor beta chain was obtained from a study of blood T cell repertoires in COVID-19. On the study more broadly: Spain, Italy and the United States supplied samples that represented acute and convalescent COVID-19. PBMCs, B-cell-depleted T cells, or T cells were the source of the cDNA or gDNA that made up the material.

Seattle patients were enrolled while actively infected and followed longitudinally. The CDR3 length is 15 residues. Germline V gene lookup returns CDR1 SGHTA and CDR2 FQGNSA. V lost 5 bases and J lost 3, with 14 bases in between. As handled by the study authors: Reference gene primer amplification in the assay estimated nucleated cell counts. Profiling relied on immunoSEQ multiplex PCR, and the TCRdb table lists in-frame clones only, not all of them. V and J calls plus clone size are reproduced from that table; the DNA served to infer D and trimming. Counted here are around 310,000 clones, 90% occurring once; the ten biggest clones make up 0.8% to 1.3%.

The sample taken for sequencing was peripheral blood. This clonotype was sampled from a woman aged 40 to 49 with COVID-19, enrolled during active disease. The chain employs TRBV7-2 and TRBJ1-5, with D possibly being TRBD1 (5 bases). The CDR3 DNA reads as TGTGCCAGCAGCACCACTACACAGGTCAATCAGCCCCAGCATTTT. This sequence encodes CASSTTTQVNQPQHF.